This T cell receptor beta chain was retrieved from a study of identical twins. Trimming cost V 2 bases and J 5 bases, with 12 bases left between them. From germline, CDR1 is SEHNR and CDR2 FQNEAQ (reference sequence). The CDR3 extends over 15 amino acids. Each CDR3 protein is one row after TCRdb ran MiXCR on the 5' RACE reads. The table lists 600,000 to 700,000 distinct CDR3 sequences, 20% to 25% of them singletons. A few counts support this clonotype. Its target is unknown. Study findings and constraints: Models underpredicted monozygotic twin sharing of out-of-frame TCR alpha.

This same sample was also part of a study on T cells expressing NK-cell markers. That paper notes: According to the study, TCR beta repertoires originated from sorted CD3+CD56+NKG2C+, CD3+CD56+NKG2C- and CD3+CD56-NKG2C+ T cells. In about six donors, dominant CD3+CD56+NKG2C+ clones formed about 1.0-7.5% of CD8+ cells.

The sample consisted of PBMCs. This receptor was identified in a young woman in good health. The chain joins TRBV7-9 to TRBJ2-2; D is unresolved. For the CDR3, the DNA is TGTGCCAGCAGCTTAAGTAAGGGCGGTACCGGGGAGCTGTTTTTT. Translation: CASSLSKGGTGELFF.